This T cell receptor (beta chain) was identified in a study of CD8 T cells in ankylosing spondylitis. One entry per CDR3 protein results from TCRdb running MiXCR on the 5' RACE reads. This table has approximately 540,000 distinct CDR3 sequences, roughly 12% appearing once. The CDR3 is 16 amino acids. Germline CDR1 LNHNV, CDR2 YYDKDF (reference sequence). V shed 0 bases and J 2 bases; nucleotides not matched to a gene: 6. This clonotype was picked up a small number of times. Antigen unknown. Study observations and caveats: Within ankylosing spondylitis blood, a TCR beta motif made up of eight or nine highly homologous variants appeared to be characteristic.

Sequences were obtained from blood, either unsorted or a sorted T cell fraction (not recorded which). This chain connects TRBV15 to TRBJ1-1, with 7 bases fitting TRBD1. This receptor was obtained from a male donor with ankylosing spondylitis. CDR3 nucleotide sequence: TGTGCCACCAGCAGAGAAGGCGGGACAGCTAACACTGAAGCTTTCTTT. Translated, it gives CATSREGGTANTEAFF.